This TCR beta chain was recovered during a study of CD8+ T cells in alopecia areata. Whole-study findings and limits: In blood and scalp, many expanded lesional clones persisted during tofacitinib. Scalp samples also yield sequences from resident alphabeta T cells of normal skin.

Extraction and reverse transcription of RNA yielded cDNA as the sequencing template. Clones were sequenced by immunoSEQ multiplex PCR, and TCRdb holds only the in-frame ones, with some missing. The table has about 140,000 clones, approximately 86% seen once. The CDR3 extends over 15 amino acids. V lost 0 bases, J lost 1 base, and 10 bases lay in between. The germline V gene has CDR1 SGHRS and CDR2 YFSETQ. Treatment defined: oral pan-JAK inhibitor, 5-10 mg twice daily. Specimens obtained from alopecia areata patients comprised lesional scalp punch biopsies and peripheral blood. PBMCs were stained for CD3, CD4 and CD8, and CD4+ and CD8+ T cells were sorted. A note on this clone: Its antigen remains unidentified.

The chain recombines TRBV5-1 with TRBJ1-1, with TRBD1 as a possible D gene (5 bases). This sequence originates from a human donor with alopecia areata. The specimen was CD8+ T cells sorted from blood, collected at week 4, from a patient treated with tofacitinib. The CDR3 DNA is TGCGCCAGCAGCTTGGTCGGGGCGACGAACACTGAAGCTTTCTTT. The encoded protein is CASSLVGATNTEAFF.